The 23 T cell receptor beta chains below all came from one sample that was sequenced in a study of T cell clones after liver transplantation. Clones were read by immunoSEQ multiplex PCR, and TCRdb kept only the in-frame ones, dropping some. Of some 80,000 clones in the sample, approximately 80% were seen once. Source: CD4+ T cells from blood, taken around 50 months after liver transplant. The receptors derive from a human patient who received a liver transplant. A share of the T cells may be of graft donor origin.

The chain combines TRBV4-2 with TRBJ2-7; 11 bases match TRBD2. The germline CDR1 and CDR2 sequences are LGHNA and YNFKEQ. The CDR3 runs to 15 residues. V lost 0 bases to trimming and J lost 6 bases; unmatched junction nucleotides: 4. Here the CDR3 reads CASSQDLAGGLEQYF. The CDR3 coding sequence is TGTGCCAGCAGCCAAGATTTAGCGGGGGGGCTCGAGCAGTACTTC.

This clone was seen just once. The CDR3 nucleotides read TGTGCCAGCTCACAGAGCGGGAGGGCCCGGGACGAGCAGTACTTC. Protein sequence: CASSQSGRARDEQYF. The chain joins TRBV18 to TRBJ2-7, with 10 bases lining up with TRBD2. The CDR3 is 15 amino acids. After removal of 4 bases from V and 5 bases from J, the junction contained 8 bases not matched to a gene. Looked up from germline, CDR1 is KGHSH and CDR2 is LQKENI.

CDR3 loop: CASSQGEQGAGELFF. Here the CDR3 DNA reads TGCGCCAGCAGCCAAGGAGAACAGGGCGCCGGGGAGCTGTTTTTT. This chain links TRBV4-1 with TRBJ2-2; D may be TRBD1 (6 bases). The CDR3 length is 15 residues. Trimming pared 1 base from V and 6 bases from J, leaving 12 bases between. Germline V gene lookup returns CDR1 MGHRA and CDR2 YSYEKL.

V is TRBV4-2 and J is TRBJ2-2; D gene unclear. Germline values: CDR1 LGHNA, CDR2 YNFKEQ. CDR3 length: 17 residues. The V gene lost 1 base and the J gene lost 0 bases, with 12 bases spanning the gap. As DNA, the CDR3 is TGTGCCAGCAGCCAAGCATCCCGCCACTCGAACACCGGGGAGCTGTTTTTT. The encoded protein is CASSQASRHSNTGELFF.

The CDR3 bases are TGTGCCAGTAGTTCCCCGATGGGGGGCTCCTACGAGCAGTACTTC. Amino acids: CASSSPMGGSYEQYF. The chain carries TRBV19 and TRBJ2-7, with a tentative D call TRBD2 (6 bases). V was cut by 5 bases and J by 0 bases, with 14 bases left in between. The CDR3 totals 15 residues. CDR1 is LNHDA and CDR2 is SQIVND in the germline V gene (reference sequence).

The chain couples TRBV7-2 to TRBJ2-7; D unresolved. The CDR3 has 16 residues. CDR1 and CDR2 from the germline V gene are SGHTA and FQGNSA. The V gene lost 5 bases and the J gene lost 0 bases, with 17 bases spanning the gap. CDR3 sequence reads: CASSLRKGWSSYEQYF. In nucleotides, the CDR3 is TGTGCCAGCAGCCTGAGAAAGGGATGGAGCTCCTACGAGCAGTACTTC.

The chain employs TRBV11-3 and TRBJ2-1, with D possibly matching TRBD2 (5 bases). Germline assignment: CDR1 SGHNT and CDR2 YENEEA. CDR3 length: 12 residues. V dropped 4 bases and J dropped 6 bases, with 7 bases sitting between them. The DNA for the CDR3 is TGTGCCAGCAGCTCCGGGGTCAATGAGCAGTTCTTC. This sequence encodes CASSSGVNEQFF.

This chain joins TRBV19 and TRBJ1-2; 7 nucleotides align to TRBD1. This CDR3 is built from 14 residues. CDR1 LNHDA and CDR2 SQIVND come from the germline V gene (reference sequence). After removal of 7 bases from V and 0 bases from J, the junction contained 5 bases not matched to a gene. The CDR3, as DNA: TGTGCCAGTACGCGGACAGGACCTAACTATGGCTACACCTTC. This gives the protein CASTRTGPNYGYTF.

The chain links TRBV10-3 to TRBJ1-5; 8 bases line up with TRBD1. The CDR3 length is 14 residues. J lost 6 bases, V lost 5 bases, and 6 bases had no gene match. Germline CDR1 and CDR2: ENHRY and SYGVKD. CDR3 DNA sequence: TGTGCCATCAGTCCTGACAGGGGAGGTCAGCCCCAGCATTTT. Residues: CAISPDRGGQPQHF.

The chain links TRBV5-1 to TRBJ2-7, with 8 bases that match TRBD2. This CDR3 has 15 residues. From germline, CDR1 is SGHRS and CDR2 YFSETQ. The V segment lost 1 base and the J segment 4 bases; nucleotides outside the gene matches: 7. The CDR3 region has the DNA TGCGCCAGCAGCTTGAATACGGGAGGGCGTTACGAGCAGTACTTC. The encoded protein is CASSLNTGGRYEQYF.

The CDR3 bases are TGTGCCAGCAGCTTAAGAGGGATGGAGACCCAGTACTTC. Encoded protein: CASSLRGMETQYF. V is TRBV7-2 and J is TRBJ2-5, with TRBD2 as a possible D gene (5 bases). V lost 2 bases to trimming and J lost 5 bases, with 9 bases between them. Germline CDR1 is SGHTA and CDR2 is FQGNSA. This CDR3 has 13 residues.

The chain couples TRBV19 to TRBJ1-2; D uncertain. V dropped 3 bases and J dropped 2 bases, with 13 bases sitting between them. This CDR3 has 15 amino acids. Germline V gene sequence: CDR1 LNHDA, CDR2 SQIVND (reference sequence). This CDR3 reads CASSIFAEGNYGYTF. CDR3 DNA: TGTGCCAGTAGTATTTTTGCGGAAGGGAACTATGGCTACACCTTC. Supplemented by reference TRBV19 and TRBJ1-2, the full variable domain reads DGGITQSPKYLFRKEGQNVTLSCEQNLNHDAMYWYRQDPGQGLRLIYYSQIVNDFQKGDIAEGYSVSREKKESFPLTVTSAQKNPTAFYLCASSIFAEGNYGYTFGSGTRLTVV.

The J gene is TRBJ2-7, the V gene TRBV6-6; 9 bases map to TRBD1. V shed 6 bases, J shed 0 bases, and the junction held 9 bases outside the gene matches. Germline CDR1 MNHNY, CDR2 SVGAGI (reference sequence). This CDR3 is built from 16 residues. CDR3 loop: CASSRQGVDSSYEQYF. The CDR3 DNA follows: TGTGCCAGCAGCCGACAGGGGGTCGACAGCTCCTACGAGCAGTACTTC.

DNA for the CDR3: TGTGCCAGCAGTTTAAGGACGGGGACCTACGAGCAGTACTTC. Translated, it gives CASSLRTGTYEQYF. The chain combines TRBV28 with TRBJ2-7; perhaps TRBD2 as D (5 bases). Germline CDR1 reads MDHEN; CDR2 reads SYDVKM. Trimming removed 2 bases from V and 2 bases from J, with 10 bases in between. The CDR3 contains 14 residues.

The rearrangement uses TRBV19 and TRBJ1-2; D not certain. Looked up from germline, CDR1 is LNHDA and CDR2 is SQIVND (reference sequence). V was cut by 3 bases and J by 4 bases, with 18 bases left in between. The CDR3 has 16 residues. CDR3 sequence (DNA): TGTGCCAGTAGTATCCCTCTCGGCCTGGGCTCCTATGGCTACACCTTC. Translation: CASSIPLGLGSYGYTF.

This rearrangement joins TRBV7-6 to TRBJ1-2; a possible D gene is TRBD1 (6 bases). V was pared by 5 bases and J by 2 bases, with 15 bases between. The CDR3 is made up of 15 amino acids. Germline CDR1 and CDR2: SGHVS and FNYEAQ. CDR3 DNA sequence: TGTGCCAGCAGCCAAGGGACAAGAGGGAACTATGGCTACACCTTC. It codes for CASSQGTRGNYGYTF.

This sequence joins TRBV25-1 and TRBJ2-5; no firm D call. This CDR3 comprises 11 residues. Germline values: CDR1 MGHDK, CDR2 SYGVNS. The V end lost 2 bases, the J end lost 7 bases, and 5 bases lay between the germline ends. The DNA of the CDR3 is TGTGCCAGCAGTGAAAAAGGGACCCAGTACTTC. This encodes CASSEKGTQYF. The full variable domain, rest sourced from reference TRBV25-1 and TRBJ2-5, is EADIYQTPRYLVIGTGKKITLECSQTMGHDKMYWYQQDPGMELHLIHYSYGVNSTEKGDLSSESTVSRIRTEHFPLTLESARPSHTSQYLCASSEKGTQYFGPGTRLLVL.

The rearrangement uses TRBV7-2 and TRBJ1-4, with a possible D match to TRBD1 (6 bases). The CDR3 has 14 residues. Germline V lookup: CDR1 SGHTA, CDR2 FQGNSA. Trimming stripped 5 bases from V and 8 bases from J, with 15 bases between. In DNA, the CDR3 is TGTGCCAGCAGCCAAGGGGGGGATTGGGAAAAACTGTTTTTT. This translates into CASSQGGDWEKLFF.

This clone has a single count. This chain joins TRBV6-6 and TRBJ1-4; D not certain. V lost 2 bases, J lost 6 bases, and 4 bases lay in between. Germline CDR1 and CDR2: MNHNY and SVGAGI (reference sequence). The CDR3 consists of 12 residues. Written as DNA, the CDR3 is TGTGCCAGCAGTTACGGGGATGAAAAACTGTTTTTT. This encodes CASSYGDEKLFF.

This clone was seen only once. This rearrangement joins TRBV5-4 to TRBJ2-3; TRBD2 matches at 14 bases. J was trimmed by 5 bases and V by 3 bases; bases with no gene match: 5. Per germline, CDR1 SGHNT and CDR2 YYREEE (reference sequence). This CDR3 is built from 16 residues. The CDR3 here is CASSSRLAGGGDTQYF. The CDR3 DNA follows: TGTGCCAGCAGCTCCCGACTAGCGGGGGGGGGAGATACGCAGTATTTT.

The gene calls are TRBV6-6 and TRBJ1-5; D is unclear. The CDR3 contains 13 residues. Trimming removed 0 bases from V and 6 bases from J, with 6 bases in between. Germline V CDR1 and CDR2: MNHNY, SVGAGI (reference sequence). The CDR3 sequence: CASSYSKSQPQHF. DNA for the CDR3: TGTGCCAGCAGTTACTCGAAGAGTCAGCCCCAGCATTTT.

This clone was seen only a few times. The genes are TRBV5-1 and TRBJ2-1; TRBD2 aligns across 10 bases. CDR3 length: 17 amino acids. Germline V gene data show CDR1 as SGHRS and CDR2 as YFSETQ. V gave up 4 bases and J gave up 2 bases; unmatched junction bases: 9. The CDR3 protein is CASSMRTSGTTYNEQFF. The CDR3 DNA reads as TGCGCCAGCAGCATGCGGACTAGCGGAACAACCTACAATGAGCAGTTCTTC.

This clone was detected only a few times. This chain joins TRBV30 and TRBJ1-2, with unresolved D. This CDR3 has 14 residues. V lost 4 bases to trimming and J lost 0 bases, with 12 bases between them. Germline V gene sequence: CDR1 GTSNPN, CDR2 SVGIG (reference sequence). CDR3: CAWNVYRTNYGYTF. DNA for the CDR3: TGTGCCTGGAATGTATACCGAACTAACTATGGCTACACCTTC.